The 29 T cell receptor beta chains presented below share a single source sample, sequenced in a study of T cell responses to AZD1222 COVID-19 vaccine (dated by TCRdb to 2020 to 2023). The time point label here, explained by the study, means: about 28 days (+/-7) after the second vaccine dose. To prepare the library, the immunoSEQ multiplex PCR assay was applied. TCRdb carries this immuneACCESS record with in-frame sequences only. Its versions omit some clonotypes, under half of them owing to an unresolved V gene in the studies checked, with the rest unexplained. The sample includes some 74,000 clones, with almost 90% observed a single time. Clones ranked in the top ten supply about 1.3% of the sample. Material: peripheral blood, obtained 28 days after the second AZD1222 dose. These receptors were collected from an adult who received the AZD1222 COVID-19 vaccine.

CDR3 in amino acids: CSARGESEAFF. The CDR3, as DNA: TGCAGCGCCCGAGGGGAGTCTGAAGCTTTCTTT. The chain carries TRBV29-1 and TRBJ1-1, with a weak D call TRBD1 (5 bases). The germline CDR1 and CDR2 sequences are SQVTM and ANQGSEA. This CDR3 is built from 11 residues. V was cut by 7 bases and J by 6 bases, with 12 bases left in between.

The CDR3 spells CASSLARASGNTIYF. CDR3 bases: TGTGCCAGCAGCTTAGCTCGTGCCTCTGGAAACACCATATATTTT. The chain recombines TRBV7-9 with TRBJ1-3, with unresolved D. CDR3 length equals 15 residues. Germline loops: CDR1 SEHNR, CDR2 FQNEAQ (reference sequence). Trimming pared 0 bases from V and 0 bases from J, leaving 6 bases between.

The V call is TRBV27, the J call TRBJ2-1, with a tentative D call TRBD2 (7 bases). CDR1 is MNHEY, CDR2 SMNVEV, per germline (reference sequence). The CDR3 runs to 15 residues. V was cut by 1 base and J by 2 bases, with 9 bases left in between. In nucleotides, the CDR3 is TGTGCCAGCAGTTTATGGGGGGGCCCCTACAATGAGCAGTTCTTC. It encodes CASSLWGGPYNEQFF.

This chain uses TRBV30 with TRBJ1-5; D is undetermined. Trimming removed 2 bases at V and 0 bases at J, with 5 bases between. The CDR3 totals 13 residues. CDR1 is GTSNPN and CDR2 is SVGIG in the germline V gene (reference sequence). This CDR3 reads CAWSQISNQPQHF. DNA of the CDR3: TGTGCCTGGAGTCAGATTAGCAATCAGCCCCAGCATTTT.

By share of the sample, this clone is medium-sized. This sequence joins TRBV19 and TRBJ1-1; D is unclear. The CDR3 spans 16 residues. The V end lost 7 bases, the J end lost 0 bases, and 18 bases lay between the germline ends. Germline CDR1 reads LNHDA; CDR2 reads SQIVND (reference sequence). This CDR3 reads CASTPIVPGMNTEAFF. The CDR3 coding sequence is TGTGCCAGTACTCCCATCGTTCCGGGGATGAACACTGAAGCTTTCTTT.

The CDR3 DNA follows: TGTGCCAGCGATAGAGGGGGAGGGAATCAGCCCCAGCATTTT. Amino acid sequence: CASDRGGGNQPQHF. The rearrangement joins TRBV2 to TRBJ1-5; tentative D call: TRBD1 (6 bases). Germline V gives CDR1 SNHLY, CDR2 FYNNEI. V was pared by 8 bases and J by 4 bases, with 15 bases between. The CDR3 is 14 amino acids.

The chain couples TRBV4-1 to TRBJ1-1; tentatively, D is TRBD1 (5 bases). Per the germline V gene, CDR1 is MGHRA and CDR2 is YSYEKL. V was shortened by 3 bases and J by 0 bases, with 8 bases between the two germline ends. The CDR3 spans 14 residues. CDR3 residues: CASSQLGLNTEAFF. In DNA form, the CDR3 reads TGCGCCAGCAGCCAGCTGGGACTGAACACTGAAGCTTTCTTT.

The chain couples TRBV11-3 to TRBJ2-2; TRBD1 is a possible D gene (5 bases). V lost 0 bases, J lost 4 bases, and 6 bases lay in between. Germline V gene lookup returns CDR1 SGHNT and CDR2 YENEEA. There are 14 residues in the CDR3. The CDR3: CASSLEQATGELFF. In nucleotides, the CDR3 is TGTGCCAGCAGCTTAGAACAGGCCACCGGGGAGCTGTTTTTT.

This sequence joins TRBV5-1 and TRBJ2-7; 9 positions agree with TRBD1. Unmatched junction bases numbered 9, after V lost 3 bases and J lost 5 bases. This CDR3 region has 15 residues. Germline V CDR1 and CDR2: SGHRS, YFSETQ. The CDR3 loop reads CASSYTGTGYDEQYF. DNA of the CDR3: TGCGCCAGCAGCTACACCGGGACAGGGTACGACGAGCAGTACTTC.

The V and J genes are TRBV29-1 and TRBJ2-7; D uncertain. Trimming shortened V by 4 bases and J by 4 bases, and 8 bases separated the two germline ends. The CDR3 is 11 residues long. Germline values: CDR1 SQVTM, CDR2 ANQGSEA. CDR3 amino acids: CSVGVGYEQYF. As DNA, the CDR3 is TGCAGCGTTGGAGTGGGATACGAGCAGTACTTC.

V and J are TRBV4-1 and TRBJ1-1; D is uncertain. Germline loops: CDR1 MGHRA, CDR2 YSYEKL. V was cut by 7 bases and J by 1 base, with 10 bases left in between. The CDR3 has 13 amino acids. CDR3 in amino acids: CASTRAENTEAFF. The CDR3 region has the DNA TGCGCCAGCACCCGGGCAGAGAACACTGAAGCTTTCTTT.

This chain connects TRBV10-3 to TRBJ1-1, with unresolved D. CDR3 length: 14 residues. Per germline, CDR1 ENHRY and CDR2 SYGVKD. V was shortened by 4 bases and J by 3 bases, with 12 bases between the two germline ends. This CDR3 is CAISATPADTEAFF. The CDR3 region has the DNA TGTGCCATCAGTGCGACCCCCGCGGACACTGAAGCTTTCTTT.

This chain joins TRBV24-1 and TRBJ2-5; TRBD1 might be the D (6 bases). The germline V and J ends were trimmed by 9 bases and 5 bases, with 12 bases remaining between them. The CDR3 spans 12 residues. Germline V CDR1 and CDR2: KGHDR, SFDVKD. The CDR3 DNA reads TGTGCCACCCAACAGGGTGCCGAGACCCAGTACTTC. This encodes CATQQGAETQYF.

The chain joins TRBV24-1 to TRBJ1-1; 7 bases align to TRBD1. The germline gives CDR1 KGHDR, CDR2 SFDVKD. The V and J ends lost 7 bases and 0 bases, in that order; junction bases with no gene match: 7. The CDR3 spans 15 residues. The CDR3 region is CATRDRESVNTEAFF. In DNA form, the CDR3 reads TGTGCCACCAGAGACAGGGAGTCCGTGAACACTGAAGCTTTCTTT.

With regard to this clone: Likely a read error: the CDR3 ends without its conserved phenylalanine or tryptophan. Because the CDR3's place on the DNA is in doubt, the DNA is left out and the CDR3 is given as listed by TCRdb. The CDR3 spells CASSQVGTSGFSV. The chain links TRBV4-2 to TRBJ2-3; the table's D call of TRBD2 was not tested on the DNA. Both ends counted, the CDR3 spans 13 residues. Germline-derived CDR1 and CDR2 are LGHNA and YNFKEQ.

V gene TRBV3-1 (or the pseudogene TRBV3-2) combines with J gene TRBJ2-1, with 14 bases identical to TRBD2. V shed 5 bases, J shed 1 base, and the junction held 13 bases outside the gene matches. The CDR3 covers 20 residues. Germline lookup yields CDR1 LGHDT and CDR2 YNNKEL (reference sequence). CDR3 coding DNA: TGTGCCAGCAGCTTTCAACCGGGACTAGCGGGGGTTCTGTCCTACAATGAGCAGTTCTTC. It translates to CASSFQPGLAGVLSYNEQFF.

CDR3 amino acids: CATSPSPTAQTAQYF. The CDR3 region has the DNA TGTGCCACCAGTCCATCCCCGACGGCTCAAACGGCCCAGTACTTC. This rearrangement joins TRBV24-1 to TRBJ2-5; D unresolved. In germline, CDR1 is KGHDR, CDR2 SFDVKD. Trimming pared 6 bases from V and 9 bases from J, leaving 22 bases between. This CDR3 has 15 residues.

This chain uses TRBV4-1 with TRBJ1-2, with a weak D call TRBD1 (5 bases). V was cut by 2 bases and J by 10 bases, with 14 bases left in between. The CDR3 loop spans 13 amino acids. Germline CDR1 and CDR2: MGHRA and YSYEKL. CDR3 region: CASSQQQGRLYTF. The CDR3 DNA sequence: TGCGCCAGCAGCCAACAGCAGGGAAGGCTCTACACCTTC.

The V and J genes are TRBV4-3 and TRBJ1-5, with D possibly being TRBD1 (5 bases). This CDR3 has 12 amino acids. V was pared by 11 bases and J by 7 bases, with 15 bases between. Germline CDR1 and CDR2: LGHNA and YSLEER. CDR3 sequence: CALHGGGQPQHF. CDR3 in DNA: TGCGCCCTCCACGGTGGGGGGCAGCCCCAGCATTTT.

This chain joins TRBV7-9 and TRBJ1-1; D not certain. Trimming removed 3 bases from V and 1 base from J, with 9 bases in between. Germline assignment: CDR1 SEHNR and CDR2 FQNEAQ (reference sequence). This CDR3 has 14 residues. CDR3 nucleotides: TGTGCCAGCAGCTTGAGCCCCCCGAACACTGAAGCTTTCTTT. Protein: CASSLSPPNTEAFF.

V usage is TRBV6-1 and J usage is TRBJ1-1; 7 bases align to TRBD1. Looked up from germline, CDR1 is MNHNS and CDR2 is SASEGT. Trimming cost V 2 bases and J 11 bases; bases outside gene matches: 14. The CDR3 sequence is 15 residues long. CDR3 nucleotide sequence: TGTGCCAGCAGTGAATTTCTAGGACAGGAGGCGGGGGCTTTCTTT. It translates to CASSEFLGQEAGAFF.

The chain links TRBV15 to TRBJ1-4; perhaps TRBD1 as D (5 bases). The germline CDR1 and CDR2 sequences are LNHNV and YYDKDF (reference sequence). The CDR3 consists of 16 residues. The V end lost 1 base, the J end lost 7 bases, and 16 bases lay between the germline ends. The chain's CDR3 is CATSRGQGLASEKLFF. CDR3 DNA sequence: TGTGCCACCAGCAGAGGGCAGGGATTGGCGAGTGAAAAACTGTTTTTT. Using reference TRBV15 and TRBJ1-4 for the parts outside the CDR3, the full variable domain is DAMVIQNPRYQVTQFGKPVTLSCSQTLNHNVMYWYQQKSSQAPKLLFHYYDKDFNNEADTPDNFQSRRPNTSFCFLDIRSPGLGDTAMYLCATSRGQGLASEKLFFGSGTQLSVL.

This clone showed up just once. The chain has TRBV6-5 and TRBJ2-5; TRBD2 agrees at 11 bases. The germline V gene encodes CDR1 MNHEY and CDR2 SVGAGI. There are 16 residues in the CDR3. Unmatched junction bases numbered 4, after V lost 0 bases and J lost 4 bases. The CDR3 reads CASSYSGLAGGETQYF. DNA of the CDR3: TGTGCCAGCAGTTACTCGGGGCTAGCGGGAGGAGAGACCCAGTACTTC.

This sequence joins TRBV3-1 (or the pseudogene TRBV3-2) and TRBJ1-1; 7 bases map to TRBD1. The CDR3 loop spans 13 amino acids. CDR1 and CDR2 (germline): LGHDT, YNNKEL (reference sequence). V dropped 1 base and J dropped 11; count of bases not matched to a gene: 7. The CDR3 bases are TGTGCCAGCAGCCAAGGACAGGGTTTAGGGGCTTTCTTT. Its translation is CASSQGQGLGAFF.

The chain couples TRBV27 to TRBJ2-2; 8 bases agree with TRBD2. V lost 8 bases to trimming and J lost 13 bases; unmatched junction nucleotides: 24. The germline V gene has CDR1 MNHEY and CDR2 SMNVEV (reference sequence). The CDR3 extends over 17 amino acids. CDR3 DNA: TGTGCCAGCCTATCTTTTAGCGGGGCCCTCACCGGGGATTGGCTGTTTTTT. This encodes CASLSFSGALTGDWLFF.

CDR3 coding DNA: TGCGCCAGCAGCTTGGCCCCGAGTCTGCGGAAAGAGACCCAGTACTTC. Translation gives CASSLAPSLRKETQYF. The chain has TRBV5-1 and TRBJ2-5; no clear D. The CDR3 is made up of 16 amino acids. Germline loops: CDR1 SGHRS, CDR2 YFSETQ. The V and J ends lost 0 bases and 3 bases respectively, with 15 bases between them. The whole variable domain, filled in from reference TRBV5-1 and TRBJ2-5, reads KAGVTQTPRYLIKTRGQQVTLSCSPISGHRSVSWYQQTPGQGLQFLFEYFSETQRNKGNFPGRFSGRQFSNSRSEMNVSTLELGDSALYLCASSLAPSLRKETQYFGPGTRLLVL.

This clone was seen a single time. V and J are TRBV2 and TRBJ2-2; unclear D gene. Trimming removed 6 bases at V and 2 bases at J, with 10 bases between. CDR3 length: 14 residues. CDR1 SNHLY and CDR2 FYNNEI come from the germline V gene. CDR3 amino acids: CASRETANTGELFF. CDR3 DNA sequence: TGTGCCAGCAGAGAAACGGCAAACACCGGGGAGCTGTTTTTT.

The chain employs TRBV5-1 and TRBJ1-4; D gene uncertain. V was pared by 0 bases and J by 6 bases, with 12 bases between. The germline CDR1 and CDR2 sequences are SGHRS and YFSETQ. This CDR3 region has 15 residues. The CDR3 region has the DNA TGCGCCAGCAGCTTGGAGGGTAGGGCCGATGAAAAACTGTTTTTT. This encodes CASSLEGRADEKLFF.

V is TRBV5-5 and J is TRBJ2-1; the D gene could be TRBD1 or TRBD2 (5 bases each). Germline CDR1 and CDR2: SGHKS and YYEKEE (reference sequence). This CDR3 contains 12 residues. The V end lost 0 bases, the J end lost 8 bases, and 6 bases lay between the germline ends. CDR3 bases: TGTGCCAGCAGCTTGGGAGGGGATGAGCAGTTCTTC. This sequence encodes CASSLGGDEQFF.